This TCR beta chain was retrieved from a study of post-analysis software for immune sequencing data. Looking at the study overall: There were relapsing-remitting, secondary progressive and progressive-relapsing multiple sclerosis among the disease courses included. Study-level findings and limits: Compared with controls, patients had more of five TRBV segments, including TRBV5-6, TRBV5-1 and TRBV20-1. Multiple sclerosis was associated with a significant reduction in normalized Chao1 diversity relative to controls. F measure clustering grouped samples strongly by preparation batch.

The library was made from cDNA and included unique molecular identifiers. Out of roughly 0.95 to 10 million T cells, 480,000 or so cDNA molecules were generated. TCRdb re-called the PCR reads through MiXCR, storing one row per CDR3 protein. This table has about 430,000 distinct CDR3 sequences, 35% to 45% appearing once. From germline, CDR1 is MDHEN and CDR2 SYDVKM. Deletions cut 3 bases from V and 6 bases from J, with 21 bases between. The CDR3 extends over 17 amino acids. Note on this clonotype: As yet, its antigen is unknown.

The rearrangement uses TRBV28 and TRBJ2-1, with D hard to call. The sequenced sample was blood. This receptor was taken from a girl aged 2-9 years with multiple sclerosis. CDR3: CASSFVQSDLHVNEQFF. CDR3 nucleotide sequence: TGTGCCAGCAGTTTCGTTCAGTCTGATCTACATGTCAATGAGCAGTTCTTC. The full variable domain, rest sourced from reference TRBV28 and TRBJ2-1, is DVKVTQSSRYLVKRTGEKVFLECVQDMDHENMFWYRQDPGLGLRLIYFSYDVKMKEKGDIPEGYSVSREKKERFSLILESASTNQTSMYLCASSFVQSDLHVNEQFFGPGTRLTVL.